Described below is a single T cell receptor (beta chain) sequence and its context. This specimen belongs to a study of T-cell reconstitution after alpha-beta-depleted transplantation in children. Preparation of the TCRbeta library used unique molecular identifiers. TCRdb reanalysed the PCR reads using MiXCR and keeps one entry per CDR3 protein. Among a few hundred thousand distinct CDR3 sequences listed, about a tenth were seen once. Trimming left V 5 bases short and J 7 bases short, with 18 bases between. The germline gives CDR1 SGHTA, CDR2 FQGTGA. The CDR3 contains 15 residues. This sample comprised PBMCs from the stem cell graft donor, obtained from the stem cell graft. This chain connects TRBV7-3 to TRBJ2-1, with TRBD1 as a possible D gene (5 bases). The sequence derives from a human donor who donated a stem cell graft to a child with acute lymphoblastic leukemia. The CDR3 protein is CASSTAGLKGNEQFF. The DNA of the CDR3 is TGTGCCAGCAGCACCGCCGGTCTTAAGGGGAATGAGCAGTTCTTC.